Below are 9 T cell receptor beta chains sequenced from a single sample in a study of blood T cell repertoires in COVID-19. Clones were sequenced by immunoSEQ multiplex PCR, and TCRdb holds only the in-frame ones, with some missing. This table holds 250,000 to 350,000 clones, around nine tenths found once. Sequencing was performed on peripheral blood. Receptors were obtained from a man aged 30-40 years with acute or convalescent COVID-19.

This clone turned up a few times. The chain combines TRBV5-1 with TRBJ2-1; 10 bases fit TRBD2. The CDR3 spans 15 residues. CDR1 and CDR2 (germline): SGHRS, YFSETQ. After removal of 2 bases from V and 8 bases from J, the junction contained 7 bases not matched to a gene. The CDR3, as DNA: TGCGCCAGCAGCTTTACGGCTAGCGGGGGCTATGAGCAGTTCTTC. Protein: CASSFTASGGYEQFF.

The DNA for the CDR3 is TGTGCCAGCAGCTCAGGGAGTCCGGGACAGGGGAGTCCCCAGCATTTT. Translated, it gives CASSSGSPGQGSPQHF. This chain joins TRBV5-4 and TRBJ1-5; 10 bases are shared with TRBD1. This CDR3 has 16 residues. Germline V gene data show CDR1 as SGHNT and CDR2 as YYREEE (reference sequence). The junction had 13 bases not matched to a gene; V was cut back by 3 bases and J by 10 bases.

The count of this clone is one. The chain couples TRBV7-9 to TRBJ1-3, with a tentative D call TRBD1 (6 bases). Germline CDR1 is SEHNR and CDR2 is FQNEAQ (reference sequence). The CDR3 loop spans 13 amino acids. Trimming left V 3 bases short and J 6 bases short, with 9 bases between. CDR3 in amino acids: CASSLYRANTIYF. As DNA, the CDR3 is TGTGCCAGCAGCTTGTACAGGGCAAACACCATATATTTT. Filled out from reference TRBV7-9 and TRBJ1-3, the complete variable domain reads DTGVSQNPRHKITKRGQNVTFRCDPISEHNRLYWYRQTLGQGPEFLTYFQNEAQLEKSRLLSDRFSAERPKGSFSTLEIQRTEQGDSAMYLCASSLYRANTIYFGEGSWLTVV.

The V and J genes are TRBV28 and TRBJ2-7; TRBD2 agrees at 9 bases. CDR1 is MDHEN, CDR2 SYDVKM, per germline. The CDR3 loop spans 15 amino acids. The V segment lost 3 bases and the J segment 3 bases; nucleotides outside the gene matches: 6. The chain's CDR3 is CASSLSLAGYYEQYF. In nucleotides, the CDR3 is TGTGCCAGCAGTTTGTCACTAGCGGGTTACTACGAGCAGTACTTC. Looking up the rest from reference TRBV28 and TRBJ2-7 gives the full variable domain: DVKVTQSSRYLVKRTGEKVFLECVQDMDHENMFWYRQDPGLGLRLIYFSYDVKMKEKGDIPEGYSVSREKKERFSLILESASTNQTSMYLCASSLSLAGYYEQYFGPGTRLTVT.

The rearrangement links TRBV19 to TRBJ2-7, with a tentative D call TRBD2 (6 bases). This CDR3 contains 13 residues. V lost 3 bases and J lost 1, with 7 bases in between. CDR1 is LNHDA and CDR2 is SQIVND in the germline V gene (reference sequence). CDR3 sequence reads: CASSMEGSYEQYF. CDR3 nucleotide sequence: TGTGCCAGTAGTATGGAGGGTTCCTACGAGCAGTACTTC.

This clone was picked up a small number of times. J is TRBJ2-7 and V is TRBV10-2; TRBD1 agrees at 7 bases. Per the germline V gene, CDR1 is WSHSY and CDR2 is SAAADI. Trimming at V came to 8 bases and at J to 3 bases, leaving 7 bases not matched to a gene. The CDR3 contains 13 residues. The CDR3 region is CASRGGSIYEQYF. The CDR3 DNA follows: TGCGCCAGCCGAGGGGGCTCAATCTACGAGCAGTACTTC.

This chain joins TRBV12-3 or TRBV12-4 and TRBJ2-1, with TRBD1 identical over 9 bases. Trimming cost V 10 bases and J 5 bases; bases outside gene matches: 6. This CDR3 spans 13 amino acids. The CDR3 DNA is TGTGCCACCGGGACAGGGATCGACAATGAGCAGTTCTTC. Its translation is CATGTGIDNEQFF.

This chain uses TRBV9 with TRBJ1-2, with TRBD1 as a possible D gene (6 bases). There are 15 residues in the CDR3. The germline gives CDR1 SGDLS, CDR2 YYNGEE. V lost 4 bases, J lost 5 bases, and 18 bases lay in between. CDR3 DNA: TGTGCCAGCAGCTCATCTCCGGACAGACTATATGGCTACACCTTC. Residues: CASSSSPDRLYGYTF.

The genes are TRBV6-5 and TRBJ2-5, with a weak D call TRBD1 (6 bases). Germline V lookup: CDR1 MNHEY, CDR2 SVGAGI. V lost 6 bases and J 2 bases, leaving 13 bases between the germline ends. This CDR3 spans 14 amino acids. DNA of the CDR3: TGTGCCAGCAGATGGACCGGGACACAAGAGACCCAGTACTTC. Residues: CASRWTGTQETQYF.